This T cell receptor beta chain was sequenced during a study of blood T cells in healthy people across ages. This clonotype has only a few counts. Then a second PCR, running roughly 7 to 12 cycles, was carried out with a sample-barcoded 5' primer and a J-beta primer mix. MiXCR, applied by TCRdb to the 5' RACE reads, yields one record per CDR3 protein. The table has around 2 million distinct CDR3 sequences, about 39% seen once. V was clipped by 6 bases and J by 0 bases, with 12 bases between them. CDR3 length: 14 amino acids. CDR1 MDHEN and CDR2 SYDVKM come from the germline V gene. The chain uses TRBV28 and TRBJ2-7; TRBD1 is a possible D gene (5 bases). The sequence derives from a human donor in good health. The sample consisted of blood. CDR3 amino acids: CASRDTHFSYEQYF. CDR3 nucleotide sequence: TGTGCCAGCAGGGACACGCACTTCTCCTACGAGCAGTACTTC.